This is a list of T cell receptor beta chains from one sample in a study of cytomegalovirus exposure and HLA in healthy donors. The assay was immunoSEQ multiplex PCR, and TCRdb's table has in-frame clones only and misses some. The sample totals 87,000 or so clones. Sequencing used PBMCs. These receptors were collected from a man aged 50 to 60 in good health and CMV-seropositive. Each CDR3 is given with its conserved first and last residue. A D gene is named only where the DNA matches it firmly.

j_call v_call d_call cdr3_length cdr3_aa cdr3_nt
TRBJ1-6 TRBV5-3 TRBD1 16 CARSLTDRADNSPLHF TGTGCCAGAAGCTTGACAGACAGGGCGGATAATTCACCCCTCCACTTT
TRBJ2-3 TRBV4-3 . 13 CASSQEPAGTQYF TGCGCCAGCAGCCAAGAACCGGCGGGTACGCAGTATTTT
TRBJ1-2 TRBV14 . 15 CASSQESYAPYGYTF TGTGCCAGCAGCCAAGAAAGCTACGCGCCCTATGGCTACACCTTC
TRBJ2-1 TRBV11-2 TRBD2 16 CASSPWTSGSGNEQFF TGTGCCAGCAGCCCCTGGACTAGCGGGAGCGGCAATGAGCAGTTCTTC
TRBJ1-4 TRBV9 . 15 CASSSRTATNEKLFF TGTGCCAGCAGCTCCCGGACAGCAACTAATGAAAAACTGTTTTTT
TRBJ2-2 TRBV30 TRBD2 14 CAWSVRQRGGELFF TGTGCCTGGAGTGTACGACAGCGGGGCGGGGAGCTGTTTTTT
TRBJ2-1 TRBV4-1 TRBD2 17 CASSLTGVAGGPVKQFF TGCGCCAGCAGCCTTACGGGGGTAGCGGGAGGGCCAGTCAAGCAGTTCTTC
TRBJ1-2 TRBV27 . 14 CASSPEARSYGYTF TGTGCCAGCAGTCCCGAGGCCCGGTCCTATGGCTACACCTTC
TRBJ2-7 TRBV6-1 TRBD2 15 CASSEGAGTGYEQYF TGTGCCAGCAGTGAAGGAGCGGGAACCGGCTACGAGCAGTACTTC
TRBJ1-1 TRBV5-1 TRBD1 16 CASSSLTGSVATEAFF TGCGCCAGCAGCTCGCTGACAGGGTCTGTCGCCACTGAAGCTTTCTTT
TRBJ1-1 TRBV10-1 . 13 CASSEHRVSEAFF TGCGCCAGTTCGGAGCACAGGGTGTCTGAAGCTTTCTTT
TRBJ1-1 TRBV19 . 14 CASSTGGSGGEAFF TGTGCCAGTAGTACCGGAGGATCGGGGGGTGAAGCTTTCTTT
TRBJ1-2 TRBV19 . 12 CASSVGHVGYTF TGTGCCAGTAGTGTGGGACACGTTGGCTACACCTTC
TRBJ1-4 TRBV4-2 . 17 CASSQVVRGWTNEKLFF TGTGCCAGCAGCCAAGTCGTTCGGGGGTGGACTAATGAAAAACTGTTTTTT
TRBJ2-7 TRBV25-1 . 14 CASSASPGGYEQYF TGTGCCAGCAGTGCATCCCCGGGTGGGTACGAGCAGTACTTC
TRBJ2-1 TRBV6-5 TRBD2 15 CASSSAGGPSNEQFF TGTGCCAGCAGCTCAGCGGGAGGTCCCAGCAATGAGCAGTTCTTC
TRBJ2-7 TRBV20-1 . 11 CSARAVYEQYF TGCAGTGCTAGAGCCGTTTACGAGCAGTACTTC
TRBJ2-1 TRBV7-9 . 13 CASSLGWLDEQFF TGTGCCAGCAGCTTAGGCTGGCTCGATGAGCAGTTCTTC
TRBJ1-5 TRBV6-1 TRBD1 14 CASSDYRGTQPQHF TGTGCCAGCAGTGACTACAGGGGGACGCAGCCCCAGCATTTT
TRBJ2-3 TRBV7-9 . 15 CASREGGAWPDTQYF TGTGCCAGCCGCGAAGGGGGGGCTTGGCCCGATACGCAGTATTTT
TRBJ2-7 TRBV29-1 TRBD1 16 CSVGLLGQGVSYEQYF TGCAGCGTTGGCCTCCTTGGACAGGGGGTGTCCTACGAGCAGTACTTC
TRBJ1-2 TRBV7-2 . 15 CASSLRGRSNYGYTF TGTGCCAGCAGCCTCAGGGGTCGGAGTAACTATGGCTACACCTTC
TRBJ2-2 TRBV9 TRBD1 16 CASSVPRTGWTGELFF TGTGCCAGCAGCGTCCCCCGGACAGGGTGGACCGGGGAGCTGTTTTTT
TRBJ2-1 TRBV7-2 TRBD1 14 CASSGQGLVDEQFF TGTGCCAGCAGCGGACAGGGGCTAGTCGATGAGCAGTTCTTC
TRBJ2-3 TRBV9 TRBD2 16 CASSVAGGPPADTQYF TGTGCCAGCAGCGTAGCGGGAGGGCCTCCGGCAGATACGCAGTATTTT
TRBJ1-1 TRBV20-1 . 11 CSAEATPEAFF TGCAGTGCGGAGGCAACACCTGAAGCTTTCTTT
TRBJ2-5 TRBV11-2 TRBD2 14 CASSPGLAQETQYF TGTGCCAGCAGCCCGGGACTAGCACAAGAGACCCAGTACTTC